The 32 T cell receptor beta chains given below trace back to one sample, sequenced in a study of shared clonotypes between healthy human individuals. Profiling relied on immunoSEQ multiplex PCR, and the TCRdb table lists in-frame clones only, not all of them. The table shows about 1.5 million clones, with under 99% occurring only once. Specimen: naive CD4+ T cells sorted from blood. This sample's subset: CD45RA+ positively selected. The receptors here all came from a man aged 25-45 years in good health.

About this clone itself: The germline gene is not matched at one end of the junction; a read error may be the cause. The V call is TRBV28, the J call TRBJ2-3, with 8 bases that match TRBD2. The CDR3 consists of 16 residues. The germline V gene has CDR1 MDHEN and CDR2 SYDVKM. This CDR3 reads CASSLSGSSRTDTQYF. Written as DNA, the CDR3 is TGTGCCAGCAGTTTGAGCGGGAGCAGTCGCACGGATACGCAGTATTTT.

The chain joins TRBV6-1 to TRBJ1-3; D possibly corresponds to TRBD1 (6 bases). Germline V CDR1 and CDR2: MNHNS, SASEGT. The CDR3 totals 17 residues. V was clipped by 3 bases and J by 0 bases, with 15 bases between them. The CDR3 protein is CASSDQTGISSGNTIYF. The CDR3 DNA is TGTGCCAGCAGTGACCAGACAGGAATTAGCTCTGGAAACACCATATATTTT.

The chain links TRBV6-5 to TRBJ1-1; D uncertain. The CDR3 is 15 residues long. Trimming took off 6 bases at V and 1 base at J, with 15 bases between the two ends. Germline-derived CDR1 and CDR2 are MNHEY and SVGAGI. CDR3 coding DNA: TGTGCCAGCAGCAAAGCCGGGAGTTGGAACACTGAAGCTTTCTTT. This encodes CASSKAGSWNTEAFF.

The chain recombines TRBV14 with TRBJ2-5, with no clear D. The CDR3 sequence is 13 residues long. V was clipped by 2 bases and J by 5 bases, with 9 bases between them. CDR1 and CDR2 (germline): SGHDN, FVKESK. As DNA, the CDR3 is TGTGCCAGCAGCCAACAGACCCGCGAGACCCAGTACTTC. It is translated as CASSQQTRETQYF.

The V gene is TRBV2, the J gene TRBJ2-6, with TRBD2 identical over 7 bases. J was trimmed by 2 bases and V by 9 bases; bases with no gene match: 7. The germline V gene encodes CDR1 SNHLY and CDR2 FYNNEI. The CDR3 is made up of 15 amino acids. CDR3 region: CASTMGGTGANVLTF. The CDR3 bases are TGTGCCAGTACAATGGGGGGGACTGGGGCCAACGTCCTGACTTTC.

This clone was recorded once. The chain joins TRBV13 to TRBJ1-5, with 7 bases that match TRBD1. V dropped 3 bases and J dropped 4; count of bases not matched to a gene: 3. CDR1 is PRHDT, CDR2 FYEKMQ, per germline (reference sequence). This CDR3 is 14 amino acids long. The CDR3 protein is CASSFDRANQPQHF. As DNA, the CDR3 is TGTGCCAGCAGCTTCGACAGGGCGAATCAGCCCCAGCATTTT. Drawing the rest from reference TRBV13 and TRBJ1-5, the complete variable domain is AAGVIQSPRHLIKEKRETATLKCYPIPRHDTVYWYQQGPGQDPQFLISFYEKMQSDKGSIPDRFSAQQFSDYHSELNMSSLELGDSALYFCASSFDRANQPQHFGDGTRLSIL.

This chain connects TRBV11-2 to TRBJ1-5, with TRBD1 as a possible D gene (5 bases). CDR1 is SGHAT and CDR2 is FQNNGV in the germline V gene. The CDR3 consists of 15 residues. V was cut by 1 base and J by 6 bases, with 13 bases left in between. The CDR3 sequence: CASSLGPLDSQPQHF. Written as DNA, the CDR3 is TGTGCCAGCAGCTTAGGGCCCCTCGACAGTCAGCCCCAGCATTTT.

The CDR3 nucleotides are TGTGCCAGCAGTTTAGTGGCTAGCGGGAAATACGAGCAGTACTTC. The encoded protein is CASSLVASGKYEQYF. V is TRBV27 and J is TRBJ2-7; 9 nucleotides agree with TRBD2. The V gene end was trimmed by 2 bases and the J gene end by 4 bases; junction bases not matched to a gene: 6. Germline loops: CDR1 MNHEY, CDR2 SMNVEV (reference sequence). The CDR3 runs 15 residues.

This clone appeared once. This chain joins TRBV7-3 and TRBJ1-1; D might be TRBD1 (5 bases). V was shortened by 5 bases and J by 11 bases, with 18 bases between the two germline ends. The CDR3 runs 13 residues. Germline V gene data show CDR1 as SGHTA and CDR2 as FQGTGA. CDR3 residues: CASSLGVGGVAFF. Written as DNA, the CDR3 is TGTGCCAGCAGCCTTGGGGTCGGAGGGGTTGCTTTCTTT.

The genes are TRBV29-1 and TRBJ2-1; 13 positions match TRBD2. Unmatched junction bases numbered 9, after V lost 1 base and J lost 0 bases. CDR3 size: 19 residues. CDR1 and CDR2 (germline): SQVTM, ANQGSEA. CDR3 nucleotide sequence: TGCAGCGTTGAAGGTGGGACTAGCGGGAAATTGAACTCCTACAATGAGCAGTTCTTC. This gives the protein CSVEGGTSGKLNSYNEQFF.

The chain is built from TRBV27 and TRBJ2-5; perhaps TRBD1 as D (5 bases). The V gene's germline CDR1 is MNHEY and CDR2 SMNVEV (reference sequence). Trimming cost V 0 bases and J 5 bases, with 13 bases left between them. The CDR3 contains 15 residues. The CDR3 DNA sequence: TGTGCCAGCAGTTTATCGCTCAGGGCCGGGGAGACCCAGTACTTC. The encoded protein is CASSLSLRAGETQYF.

Concerning this clone itself: This sample includes further DNA sequences coding for the same CDR3. The CDR3 DNA is TGTGCCAGCAGTTACTCTAGGGTAAACTACGAGCAGTACTTC. The encoded protein is CASSYSRVNYEQYF. This chain joins TRBV6-5 and TRBJ2-7; D ambiguous. Germline CDR1 and CDR2: MNHEY and SVGAGI. The CDR3 spans 14 residues. Trimming took 0 bases from V and 3 from J, leaving 9 bases between them.

CDR3 in DNA: TGTGCCAGCAGCTCTGGATCGACAGGACCCACCGGGGAGCTGTTTTTT. It is translated as CASSSGSTGPTGELFF. This chain uses TRBV11-3 with TRBJ2-2, with a tentative D call TRBD1 (6 bases). Germline CDR1 reads SGHNT; CDR2 reads YENEEA. Trimming left V 4 bases short and J 4 bases short, with 16 bases between. The CDR3 contains 16 residues.

This clone has a single count. The same CDR3 is also encoded by other DNA sequences in this sample. This chain connects TRBV7-3 to TRBJ2-3, with D unresolved. The CDR3 contains 13 residues. The germline CDR1 and CDR2 sequences are SGHTA and FQGTGA. V lost 2 bases and J 1 base, leaving 4 bases between the germline ends. CDR3 sequence: CASSLERTDTQYF. CDR3 bases: TGTGCCAGCAGCTTAGAACGCACAGATACGCAGTATTTT.

CDR3 region: CASSAYSNQPQHF. The DNA for the CDR3 is TGTGCCAGCAGCGCTTATAGCAATCAGCCCCAGCATTTT. This chain connects TRBV9 to TRBJ1-5, with unresolved D. Trimming removed 3 bases at V and 0 bases at J, with 4 bases between. The CDR3 spans 13 residues. The germline gives CDR1 SGDLS, CDR2 YYNGEE.

The CDR3 loop is CASSEARGRSFEKLFF. CDR3 nucleotides: TGTGCCAGCAGTGAAGCGAGGGGGCGCAGTTTTGAAAAACTGTTTTTT. The chain employs TRBV2 and TRBJ1-4; the match to TRBD1 covers 7 bases. The CDR3 covers 16 residues. Germline V gives CDR1 SNHLY, CDR2 FYNNEI. The trim removed 0 bases at V and 7 bases at J, leaving 8 bases unmatched.

The V and J genes are TRBV7-9 and TRBJ2-7, with D possibly matching TRBD1 (6 bases). The V and J ends lost 4 bases and 0 bases respectively, with 16 bases between them. The CDR3 sequence is 16 residues long. Germline CDR1 reads SEHNR; CDR2 reads FQNEAQ (reference sequence). In DNA form, the CDR3 reads TGTGCCAGCAGCTCGGACAGAAAACTGAGCTCCTACGAGCAGTACTTC. Translated: CASSSDRKLSSYEQYF.

This rearrangement joins TRBV9 to TRBJ2-5; 12 bases agree with TRBD2. The germline gives CDR1 SGDLS, CDR2 YYNGEE. The V gene end was trimmed by 0 bases and the J gene end by 5 bases; junction bases not matched to a gene: 8. This CDR3 contains 17 residues. In nucleotides, the CDR3 is TGTGCCAGCAGCGTAGGAACTAGCGGGAGGTCCGGGGAGACCCAGTACTTC. Residues: CASSVGTSGRSGETQYF.

Comments on this clone: Additional DNA sequences in this sample encode the identical CDR3. The chain uses TRBV5-1 and TRBJ2-7; TRBD1 aligns across 7 bases. The CDR3 length is 14 residues. Germline values: CDR1 SGHRS, CDR2 YFSETQ. J lost 4 bases, V lost 1 base, and 5 bases had no gene match. The CDR3 sequence: CASSLKQGSYEQYF. The CDR3 coding sequence is TGCGCCAGCAGCTTGAAACAGGGGTCGTACGAGCAGTACTTC.

V and J are TRBV2 and TRBJ1-4; D is unclear. The CDR3 is made up of 15 amino acids. V lost 4 bases to trimming and J lost 4 bases, with 13 bases between them. Germline assignment: CDR1 SNHLY and CDR2 FYNNEI. The CDR3 spells CASSAARTGNEKLFF. For the CDR3, the DNA is TGTGCCAGCAGTGCCGCAAGGACGGGTAATGAAAAACTGTTTTTT.

V is TRBV7-2 and J is TRBJ2-5; D is perhaps TRBD1 (5 bases). V lost 5 bases and J 5 bases, leaving 12 bases between the germline ends. The CDR3 contains 13 residues. The germline V gene encodes CDR1 SGHTA and CDR2 FQGNSA. The CDR3 sequence: CASSKGLYETQYF. DNA for the CDR3: TGTGCCAGCAGCAAGGGGTTATACGAGACCCAGTACTTC.

This chain links TRBV16 with TRBJ2-2; 12 nucleotides agree with TRBD2. V dropped 4 bases and J dropped 2; count of bases not matched to a gene: 2. The CDR3 is 16 amino acids. CDR1 is KGHSY, CDR2 FQNENV, per germline. The CDR3 loop is CASSPGLAGNTGELFF. As DNA, the CDR3 is TGTGCCAGCAGCCCAGGACTAGCGGGAAACACCGGGGAGCTGTTTTTT.

The chain carries TRBV6-6 and TRBJ1-5, with unresolved D. Germline-derived CDR1 and CDR2 are MNHNY and SVGAGI (reference sequence). Deletions cut 2 bases from V and 0 bases from J, with 5 bases between. This CDR3 comprises 14 residues. The CDR3: CASSYLDSNQPQHF. The CDR3 DNA follows: TGTGCCAGCAGTTACCTTGATAGCAATCAGCCCCAGCATTTT.

This chain links TRBV18 with TRBJ2-5; 9 bases fit TRBD1. The CDR3 has 16 amino acids. Germline loops: CDR1 KGHSH, CDR2 LQKENI. V shed 6 bases and J 5 bases; nucleotides not matched to a gene: 13. The CDR3 here is CASSRQGGTPVETQYF. In DNA, the CDR3 is TGTGCCAGCTCGCGACAGGGGGGAACCCCTGTCGAGACCCAGTACTTC. The full variable domain, completed using reference TRBV18 and TRBJ2-5, is NAGVMQNPRHLVRRRGQEARLRCSPMKGHSHVYWYRQLPEEGLKFMVYLQKENIIDESGMPKERFSAEFPKEGPSILRIQQVVRGDSAAYFCASSRQGGTPVETQYFGPGTRLLVL.

The chain joins TRBV12-5 to TRBJ2-5, with 8 bases fitting TRBD1. V was clipped by 6 bases and J by 5 bases; unmatched bases: 5. The germline V gene encodes CDR1 LGHNT and CDR2 FRNRAP. The CDR3 covers 13 residues. The CDR3 DNA reads as TGTGCTAGTGGACAGGGGGTTTGGGAGACCCAGTACTTC. This sequence encodes CASGQGVWETQYF.

This chain uses TRBV29-1 with TRBJ1-1, with D perhaps TRBD1 (5 bases). CDR1 and CDR2 (germline): SQVTM, ANQGSEA. CDR3 length: 14 residues. V dropped 2 bases and J dropped 5 bases, with 15 bases sitting between them. CDR3 coding DNA: TGCAGCGTTGAACGCGACAGCTTAGTGACTGAAGCTTTCTTT. Its translation is CSVERDSLVTEAFF.

Concerning this clone: Other nucleotide sequences from this sample produce the same CDR3. The chain employs TRBV10-3 and TRBJ2-7, with 7 bases that match TRBD1. This CDR3 has 14 residues. The trim removed 2 bases at V and 2 bases at J, leaving 3 bases unmatched. The germline gives CDR1 ENHRY, CDR2 SYGVKD. The CDR3 protein is CAISERQGAYEQYF. Written as DNA, the CDR3 is TGTGCCATCAGTGAGCGACAGGGCGCCTACGAGCAGTACTTC.

The chain couples TRBV18 to TRBJ1-5, with 10 bases lining up with TRBD1. There are 15 residues in the CDR3. In germline, CDR1 is KGHSH, CDR2 LQKENI. With V trimmed by 5 bases and J by 7 bases, 8 bases remained unmatched. The CDR3 protein is CASSIDRGLLQPQHF. The DNA for the CDR3 is TGTGCCAGCTCAATCGACAGGGGGCTACTGCAGCCCCAGCATTTT.

The rearrangement joins TRBV28 to TRBJ2-2; 15 bases match TRBD2. V trimming: 6 bases; J trimming: 7 bases; junction bases outside the gene matches: 9. From germline, CDR1 is MDHEN and CDR2 SYDVKM. CDR3 length equals 17 residues. The CDR3 DNA reads as TGTGCCAGCAGAGCTCCGGGACTAGCGGGAGGAGTCGGGGAGCTGTTTTTT. Translating it yields CASRAPGLAGGVGELFF.

The CDR3 bases are TGTGCCACCCAATACAATAGCAATCAGCCCCAGCATTTT. Protein product: CATQYNSNQPQHF. This chain joins TRBV28 and TRBJ1-5; no firm D call. The germline V and J ends were trimmed by 10 bases and 0 bases, with 10 bases remaining between them. Per the germline V gene, CDR1 is MDHEN and CDR2 is SYDVKM. The CDR3 is 13 amino acids.

The chain employs TRBV7-9 and TRBJ1-2; D is undetermined. The V gene's germline CDR1 is SEHNR and CDR2 FQNEAQ (reference sequence). Trimming left V 4 bases short and J 3 bases short, with 12 bases between. The CDR3 has 14 residues. The CDR3 coding sequence is TGTGCCAGCAGCTCACTCATCCGATACTATGGCTACACCTTC. Amino acids: CASSSLIRYYGYTF.

CDR3 region: CSVEGLAGASPADTQYF. The CDR3 DNA sequence: TGCAGCGTTGAGGGACTAGCGGGAGCCAGCCCGGCAGATACGCAGTATTTT. The chain links TRBV29-1 to TRBJ2-3, with 14 bases fitting TRBD2. CDR3 length: 17 amino acids. V shed 3 bases and J 4 bases; nucleotides not matched to a gene: 9. Germline CDR1 reads SQVTM; CDR2 reads ANQGSEA.